This entry lists 7 T cell receptor beta chains sequenced from one sample in a study of cytomegalovirus exposure and HLA in healthy donors. This PCR relied on a set of 60 Vbeta primers and 13 Jbeta primers. The assay was immunoSEQ multiplex PCR, and TCRdb's table has in-frame clones only and misses some. The table records some 150,000 clones, more than 65% of them present only once. The sequenced material came from PBMCs. The receptors derive from a woman in her twenties or thirties in good health and CMV-seronegative.

The rearrangement joins TRBV5-1 to TRBJ1-4, with D tentatively TRBD1 (5 bases). Germline V gene lookup returns CDR1 SGHRS and CDR2 YFSETQ. The CDR3 extends over 14 amino acids. The ends were cut back, 4 bases at V and 5 bases at J, with 12 bases in the middle. This chain's CDR3 is CASSGGTENEKLFF. CDR3 nucleotide sequence: TGCGCCAGCAGCGGAGGGACGGAGAATGAAAAACTGTTTTTT.

The CDR3 nucleotides read TGTGCCAGCAGCCAAGATCATACAGGGGGCGAAGGAAAACTGTTTTTT. Protein product: CASSQDHTGGEGKLFF. V usage is TRBV4-2 and J usage is TRBJ1-4, with 9 positions matching TRBD1. With V trimmed by 0 bases and J by 10 bases, 9 bases remained unmatched. The CDR3 is 16 residues long. The germline gives CDR1 LGHNA, CDR2 YNFKEQ.

The J gene is TRBJ1-5, the V gene TRBV6-1, with a weak D call TRBD1 (5 bases). The V gene's germline CDR1 is MNHNS and CDR2 SASEGT. The CDR3 spans 14 residues. V lost 3 bases to trimming and J lost 6 bases, with 12 bases between them. The CDR3 coding sequence is TGTGCCAGCAGTGAGGGGCAGGAAGGTCAGCCCCAGCATTTT. Protein: CASSEGQEGQPQHF.

The chain couples TRBV18 to TRBJ1-1; 11 bases line up with TRBD1. Germline-derived CDR1 and CDR2 are KGHSH and LQKENI. The CDR3 is 14 amino acids. Trimming cost V 2 bases and J 6 bases; bases outside gene matches: 2. CDR3 residues: CASSPMDRGPEAFF. DNA for the CDR3: TGTGCCAGCTCACCAATGGACAGGGGGCCTGAAGCTTTCTTT.

The table lists this clone with a count of one. This chain joins TRBV14 and TRBJ2-1; 9 bases align to TRBD2. The trim removed 6 bases at V and 7 bases at J, leaving 13 bases unmatched. CDR3 size: 16 residues. Germline V gene sequence: CDR1 SGHDN, CDR2 FVKESK. The CDR3 protein is CASSPLAGKAGNEQFF. In nucleotides, the CDR3 is TGTGCCAGCAGTCCACTAGCGGGCAAAGCCGGAAATGAGCAGTTCTTC.

The chain links TRBV6-5 to TRBJ1-2; unclear D gene. The V and J ends lost 0 bases and 0 bases respectively, with 5 bases between them. The CDR3 is made up of 14 amino acids. Germline CDR1 is MNHEY and CDR2 is SVGAGI. CDR3 sequence: CASSYSRANYGYTF. DNA of the CDR3: TGTGCCAGCAGTTACTCGAGGGCTAACTATGGCTACACCTTC.

The chain combines TRBV12-5 with TRBJ2-5; 9 bases align to TRBD2. The CDR3 is 16 amino acids. Germline-derived CDR1 and CDR2 are LGHNT and FRNRAP. Trimming cost V 2 bases and J 3 bases; bases outside gene matches: 7. The CDR3 DNA reads TGTGCTAGTGGTTTGAAAGGGACTAGCTGGAAAGAGACCCAGTACTTC. It translates to CASGLKGTSWKETQYF.